This record looks at one T cell receptor beta chain sequence and its context. This record comes from a study of blood T cell repertoires in COVID-19. About the study: COVID-19 samples collected from the United States, Italy and Spain covered acute and convalescent phases.

Per germline, CDR1 MNHEY and CDR2 SMNVEV (reference sequence). The CDR3 consists of 14 residues. V shed 5 bases and J 4 bases; nucleotides not matched to a gene: 4. Only in-frame clones appear in the TCRdb table, and some are missing; sequencing was by immunoSEQ multiplex PCR. Of more than 200,000 clones in the sample, around 85% were seen once. Sample: peripheral blood. The chain recombines TRBV27 with TRBJ1-5, with 8 bases identical to TRBD1. This TCR was sampled from a woman in her forties with active or convalescent COVID-19. In DNA, the CDR3 is TGTGCCAGCAGTCCCCGGACAGGGAATCAGCCCCAGCATTTT. It codes for CASSPRTGNQPQHF.